These 16 T cell receptor beta chains originate from one sample sequenced in a study of identical twins. MiXCR was run by TCRdb on the 5' RACE reads, yielding one entry per CDR3 protein. The data contain around 570,000 distinct CDR3 sequences, 9.5% to 10% of them singletons. This sample also belongs to another study, concerning yellow fever vaccine responses in identical twins.

The sequenced sample was PBMCs. The receptors here all came from a woman aged 18 to 35 in good health.

At least ten counts were recorded for this clonotype. The rearrangement uses TRBV28 and TRBJ2-7, with 8 bases fitting TRBD2. The germline V gene has CDR1 MDHEN and CDR2 SYDVKM. Trimming at V came to 4 bases and at J to 2 bases, leaving 10 bases not matched to a gene. The CDR3 contains 16 residues. The CDR3 DNA sequence: TGTGCCAGCAGTTCCTTTAGCGGGAAATCGGCCTACGAGCAGTACTTC. Encoded protein: CASSSFSGKSAYEQYF. Full variable domain (outside the CDR3, taken from reference TRBV28 and TRBJ2-7): DVKVTQSSRYLVKRTGEKVFLECVQDMDHENMFWYRQDPGLGLRLIYFSYDVKMKEKGDIPEGYSVSREKKERFSLILESASTNQTSMYLCASSSFSGKSAYEQYFGPGTRLTVT.

This clonotype has ten or more counts. The CDR3 protein is CASSSRGIQNTEAFF. Here the CDR3 DNA reads TGCGCCAGCAGCTCCCGTGGAATACAGAACACTGAAGCTTTCTTT. The V gene is TRBV5-1, the J gene TRBJ1-1; D is uncertain. V gave up 3 bases and J gave up 1 base, with 13 bases separating them. The CDR3 runs to 15 residues. Germline loops: CDR1 SGHRS, CDR2 YFSETQ. The variable domain in full, completed from reference TRBV5-1 and TRBJ1-1, reads KAGVTQTPRYLIKTRGQQVTLSCSPISGHRSVSWYQQTPGQGLQFLFEYFSETQRNKGNFPGRFSGRQFSNSRSEMNVSTLELGDSALYLCASSSRGIQNTEAFFGQGTRLTVV.

In its sample, this clonotype was seen many times. The V gene is TRBV18, the J gene TRBJ2-1; the match to TRBD2 covers 14 bases. CDR1 and CDR2 (germline): KGHSH, LQKENI. CDR3 length: 15 residues. The ends lost 5 bases at V and 6 bases at J; junction bases unmatched: 3. The CDR3 sequence: CASSSGTSGSNEQFF. The CDR3 DNA follows: TGTGCCAGCTCATCCGGGACTAGCGGGAGCAATGAGCAGTTCTTC. Drawing the rest from reference TRBV18 and TRBJ2-1, the complete variable domain is NAGVMQNPRHLVRRRGQEARLRCSPMKGHSHVYWYRQLPEEGLKFMVYLQKENIIDESGMPKERFSAEFPKEGPSILRIQQVVRGDSAAYFCASSSGTSGSNEQFFGPGTRLTVL.

J is TRBJ2-3 and V is TRBV28; 7 nucleotides align to TRBD2. The V segment lost 3 bases and the J segment 6 bases; nucleotides outside the gene matches: 9. CDR3 size: 15 residues. Germline values: CDR1 MDHEN, CDR2 SYDVKM. CDR3 sequence: CASSFRGSGLDTQYF. The CDR3 DNA is TGTGCCAGCAGTTTTCGCGGGAGCGGGCTGGATACGCAGTATTTT.

The chain combines TRBV19 with TRBJ2-2; perhaps TRBD1 as D (5 bases). The CDR3 has 17 amino acids. The germline V gene has CDR1 LNHDA and CDR2 SQIVND (reference sequence). The V end lost 3 bases, the J end lost 2 bases, and 16 bases lay between the germline ends. The CDR3 DNA is TGTGCCAGTAGTATGAACAATTGGCAGGGTAACACCGGGGAGCTGTTTTTT. Protein sequence: CASSMNNWQGNTGELFF.

The chain is built from TRBV15 and TRBJ2-5, with 7 bases identical to TRBD1. V lost 7 bases and J lost 2; bases outside the gene matches: 7. The CDR3 is 14 residues long. In germline, CDR1 is LNHNV, CDR2 YYDKDF (reference sequence). CDR3 sequence: CATKVRQGQETQYF. CDR3 DNA: TGTGCCACCAAAGTAAGACAGGGTCAAGAGACCCAGTACTTC.

There are a few counts of this clonotype. The chain has TRBV2 and TRBJ1-5; TRBD1 aligns across 11 bases. The CDR3 is 14 amino acids. V lost 8 bases, J lost 5 bases, and 5 bases stayed unmatched. Germline V gene sequence: CDR1 SNHLY, CDR2 FYNNEI. The chain's CDR3 is CASHGTGGYQPQHF. In DNA, the CDR3 is TGTGCCAGCCACGGGACAGGGGGGTATCAGCCCCAGCATTTT.

The V and J genes are TRBV12-3 or TRBV12-4 and TRBJ2-4, with unresolved D. V lost 6 bases to trimming and J lost 6 bases, with 21 bases between them. The CDR3 sequence is 16 residues long. The CDR3 bases are TGTGCCAGCAGCCTAATTGAGACCCTCCTGGGAAACATTCAGTACTTC. This codes for CASSLIETLLGNIQYF.

This clonotype was counted at least ten times. V is TRBV20-1 and J is TRBJ2-1; TRBD2 matches 10 bases. The germline V gene encodes CDR1 DFQATT and CDR2 SNEGSKA (reference sequence). Trimming cost V 4 bases and J 3 bases; bases outside gene matches: 9. The CDR3 loop spans 16 amino acids. CDR3 amino acids: CSATSRAGGVYNEQFF. CDR3 nucleotide sequence: TGCAGTGCTACCTCCCGAGCGGGAGGGGTCTACAATGAGCAGTTCTTC.

This clonotype was counted only a few times. V gene TRBV29-1 combines with J gene TRBJ1-4; tentative D call: TRBD1 (5 bases). Germline values: CDR1 SQVTM, CDR2 ANQGSEA. This CDR3 spans 13 amino acids. V was pared by 8 bases and J by 8 bases, with 18 bases between. CDR3 bases: TGCAGCTACCTTACGAGCGACAGCGAAAAACTGTTTTTT. Amino acid sequence: CSYLTSDSEKLFF.

The table lists this clonotype with a few counts. In DNA, the CDR3 is TGCAGTGCCGGGGACGGACTAGATCAGCCCCAGCATTTT. Translating gives CSAGDGLDQPQHF. The chain combines TRBV20-1 with TRBJ1-5; a weak D match, TRBD1 (5 bases). V lost 6 bases to trimming and J lost 5 bases, with 14 bases between them. Germline-derived CDR1 and CDR2 are DFQATT and SNEGSKA (reference sequence). This CDR3 comprises 13 residues.

The CDR3 spells CATSDPGRNSGANVLTF. CDR3 in DNA: TGTGCCACCAGTGACCCAGGACGTAACTCTGGGGCCAACGTCCTGACTTTC. This rearrangement joins TRBV24-1 to TRBJ2-6; D not certain. Germline V lookup: CDR1 KGHDR, CDR2 SFDVKD. This CDR3 has 17 residues. V was trimmed by 4 bases and J by 0 bases, leaving 12 bases between them.

This clonotype was seen more than once but under ten times. CDR3 amino acids: CSAKQGVYEQYF. The DNA for the CDR3 is TGCAGTGCGAAACAGGGGGTGTACGAGCAGTACTTC. This chain uses TRBV20-1 with TRBJ2-7; 8 bases align to TRBD1. CDR3 size: 12 residues. CDR1 and CDR2 (germline): DFQATT, SNEGSKA (reference sequence). The J segment lost 4 bases and the V segment lost 6 bases, leaving 5 bases of the junction unmatched.

This clonotype was seen repeatedly, ten times or more. A junction end diverges from the germline sequence, so it may reflect a read error. The chain has TRBV2 and TRBJ2-5, with unresolved D. The V gene's germline CDR1 is SNHLY and CDR2 FYNNEI. This CDR3 has 13 residues. This CDR3 reads CASREGREETQYF. CDR3 nucleotides: TGTGCCAGCAGGGAAGGACGTGAAGAGACCCAGTACTTC. Looking up the rest from reference TRBV2 and TRBJ2-5 gives the full variable domain: EPEVTQTPSHQVTQMGQEVILRCVPISNHLYFYWYRQILGQKVEFLVSFYNNEISEKSEIFDDQFSVERPDGSNFTLKIRSTKLEDSAMYFCASREGREETQYFGPGTRLLVL.

This clonotype was counted ten times or more. This sequence joins TRBV29-1 and TRBJ2-3; 10 nucleotides agree with TRBD2. V shed 6 bases, J shed 6 bases, and the junction held 12 bases outside the gene matches. The CDR3 consists of 15 residues. The V gene's germline CDR1 is SQVTM and CDR2 ANQGSEA. CDR3 sequence reads: CSVINPGTSADTQYF. Written as DNA, the CDR3 is TGCAGCGTCATCAATCCCGGGACTAGCGCCGATACGCAGTATTTT.

This clonotype was counted between two and nine times. The CDR3 loop reads CASIPSGGAYEQYF. DNA for the CDR3: TGTGCCAGCATTCCTAGCGGGGGGGCCTACGAGCAGTACTTC. The chain recombines TRBV6-1 with TRBJ2-7, with 12 bases aligning to TRBD2. There are 14 residues in the CDR3. CDR1 is MNHNS, CDR2 SASEGT, per germline. The junction had 3 bases not matched to a gene; V was cut back by 7 bases and J by 2 bases.